The 30 T cell receptor beta chains given below trace back to one sample, sequenced in a study of CD8 T cells in ankylosing spondylitis listed by TCRdb under 2017. The library was built by means of 5' RACE. Sequenced on an Illumina HiSeq 2500. Using fastp at Q25 and MiXCR, TCRdb reprocessed the public reads and kept productive beta chains. Here each entry gathers all rows of one CDR3 protein and keeps the most common genes and DNA. This sample lists some 250,000 distinct CDR3 sequences; over 8.5% were detected once. Nearly 7% of the sample comes from the top ten. Material: blood, either unsorted or a sorted T cell fraction (not recorded which). The source of these receptors is a male donor with ankylosing spondylitis or in good health (not recorded which).

Ten or more counts support this clonotype. The chain has TRBV7-2 and TRBJ1-6; 7 bases map to TRBD1. The V gene end was trimmed by 5 bases and the J gene end by 10 bases; junction bases not matched to a gene: 11. The CDR3 runs 15 residues. CDR1 and CDR2 from the germline V gene are SGHTA and FQGNSA. The CDR3 coding sequence is TGTGCCAGCAGCGTAGAAGACAGGGTTCGGTCACCCCTCCACTTT. This gives the protein CASSVEDRVRSPLHF.

This clonotype turned up a few times. This chain connects TRBV4-3 to TRBJ2-3, with TRBD1 matching 7 bases. The germline V gene encodes CDR1 LGHNA and CDR2 YSLEER. V dropped 1 base and J dropped 4; count of bases not matched to a gene: 2. This CDR3 has 14 amino acids. This CDR3 reads CASSQAQGADTQYF. In nucleotides, the CDR3 is TGCGCCAGCAGCCAAGCTCAGGGGGCAGATACGCAGTATTTT.

This clonotype was picked up many times. J is TRBJ2-1 and V is TRBV5-1; D ambiguous. V was trimmed by 4 bases and J by 4 bases, leaving 9 bases between them. CDR3 length: 13 amino acids. The germline V gene encodes CDR1 SGHRS and CDR2 YFSETQ. The CDR3 DNA sequence: TGCGCCAGCAGCGCGTTTGGGTACAATGAGCAGTTCTTC. Translation: CASSAFGYNEQFF.

This clonotype was found many times. The chain recombines TRBV6-2 or TRBV6-3 with TRBJ2-1; 8 nucleotides match TRBD1. With V trimmed by 5 bases and J by 10 bases, 7 bases remained unmatched. The CDR3 has 13 residues. Germline V gene data show CDR1 as MNHEY and CDR2 as SVGEGT. The CDR3 DNA is TGTGCCAGCAGTGCGTTGGACAGGGAGGAGCAGTTCTTC. This gives the protein CASSALDREEQFF.

The table lists this clonotype with many counts. The chain joins TRBV5-1 to TRBJ2-7, with 9 bases lining up with TRBD1. CDR3 size: 15 residues. CDR1 is SGHRS and CDR2 is YFSETQ in the germline V gene. V was pared by 4 bases and J by 1 base, with 6 bases of the junction left unmatched. CDR3: CASSRTGEGSYEQYF. CDR3 nucleotide sequence: TGCGCCAGCAGCAGGACAGGGGAAGGTTCCTACGAGCAGTACTTC.

This clonotype came up many times. V and J are TRBV20-1 and TRBJ2-2, with 7 positions matching TRBD2. V dropped 3 bases and J dropped 6; count of bases not matched to a gene: 7. The CDR3 has 14 amino acids. Germline CDR1 is DFQATT and CDR2 is SNEGSKA (reference sequence). CDR3 sequence reads: CSASVGGGPGELFF. The CDR3 DNA sequence: TGCAGTGCTAGTGTGGGGGGGGGACCCGGGGAGCTGTTTTTT.

This clonotype was recorded a few times. This chain uses TRBV5-5 with TRBJ1-3; D ambiguous. CDR1 SGHKS and CDR2 YYEKEE come from the germline V gene (reference sequence). This CDR3 has 16 amino acids. The V gene lost 0 bases and the J gene lost 0 bases, with 10 bases spanning the gap. The DNA for the CDR3 is TGTGCCAGCAGCTTGGTTCTAGGTTTCTCTGGAAACACCATATATTTT. Its protein product is CASSLVLGFSGNTIYF.

At least ten counts were recorded for this clonotype. The chain employs TRBV7-2 and TRBJ2-7; TRBD2 might be the D (6 bases). Trimming pared 5 bases from V and 0 bases from J, leaving 17 bases between. CDR1 is SGHTA, CDR2 FQGNSA, per germline. CDR3 length equals 16 residues. The CDR3 region has the DNA TGTGCCAGCAGCGTGGGAGGAGCCGAAAGCTCCTACGAGCAGTACTTC. This codes for CASSVGGAESSYEQYF. The full variable domain, in which reference TRBV7-2 and TRBJ2-7 provide the parts outside the CDR3, is GAGVSQSPSNKVTEKGKDVELRCDPISGHTALYWYRQSLGQGLEFLIYFQGNSAPDKSGLPSDRFSAERTGGSVSTLTIQRTQQEDSAVYLCASSVGGAESSYEQYFGPGTRLTVT.

This clonotype appeared many times. The rearrangement links TRBV6-5 to TRBJ1-1; possible D gene TRBD1, 6 bases. Germline assignment: CDR1 MNHEY and CDR2 SVGAGI. This CDR3 contains 18 residues. V was pared by 4 bases and J by 1 base, with 22 bases between. CDR3 sequence (DNA): TGTGCCAGCAGTTCAATTTTCCTGGGACAAGGCGAGAACACTGAAGCTTTCTTT. Its protein is CASSSIFLGQGENTEAFF.

At least ten counts were recorded for this clonotype. This chain connects TRBV4-3 to TRBJ2-2; perhaps TRBD2 as D (5 bases). CDR1 is LGHNA, CDR2 YSLEER, per germline. This CDR3 spans 16 amino acids. V lost 0 bases and J 5 bases, leaving 13 bases between the germline ends. This CDR3 is CASSQDSRGPTGELFF. The DNA for the CDR3 is TGCGCCAGCAGCCAAGATAGTCGCGGGCCAACCGGGGAGCTGTTTTTT.

V usage is TRBV29-1 and J usage is TRBJ2-5; D is uncertain. CDR1 is SQVTM, CDR2 ANQGSEA, per germline. The V end lost 3 bases, the J end lost 5 bases, and 13 bases lay between the germline ends. The CDR3 covers 13 residues. DNA of the CDR3: TGCAGCGTTGATCCCACTGCCGGGGAGACCCAGTACTTC. Translation gives CSVDPTAGETQYF.

CDR3 in DNA: TGTGCCAGCAGCAGGGGCCCGGAGACCCAGTACTTC. It is translated as CASSRGPETQYF. V usage is TRBV6-6 and J usage is TRBJ2-5; a weak D match, TRBD1 (6 bases). The V end was cut by 6 bases, the J end by 5 bases, with 10 bases between. CDR3 size: 12 residues. Germline values: CDR1 MNHNY, CDR2 SVGAGI (reference sequence).

This clonotype was observed a handful of times. The V call is TRBV27, the J call TRBJ2-3, with D perhaps matching TRBD2 (6 bases). In germline, CDR1 is MNHEY, CDR2 SMNVEV (reference sequence). V lost 1 base and J 5 bases, leaving 13 bases between the germline ends. The CDR3 is 15 residues long. The CDR3: CASSLYGGRGDTQYF. The CDR3 DNA follows: TGTGCCAGCAGTTTATACGGGGGAAGGGGAGATACGCAGTATTTT.

This clonotype was detected ten times or more. The rearrangement links TRBV7-9 to TRBJ1-2; 10 bases agree with TRBD1. The CDR3 length is 14 residues. V dropped 4 bases and J dropped 4; count of bases not matched to a gene: 3. Germline V gene lookup returns CDR1 SEHNR and CDR2 FQNEAQ (reference sequence). CDR3 sequence reads: CASSSGQGGYGYTF. The CDR3 DNA is TGTGCCAGCAGCTCCGGACAGGGGGGCTATGGCTACACCTTC.

In its sample, this clonotype was seen many times. The gene calls are TRBV12-3 or TRBV12-4 and TRBJ1-2; 9 bases are shared with TRBD1. J gave up 4 bases and V 5 bases, and 8 bases lay outside the gene matches. CDR3 length: 15 amino acids. The CDR3 reads CASSPSTGGGYGYTF. The CDR3 DNA is TGTGCCAGCAGTCCCTCGACAGGGGGAGGCTATGGCTACACCTTC.

There are many counts of this clonotype. The gene calls are TRBV25-1 and TRBJ2-3; 11 nucleotides match TRBD1. V gave up 5 bases and J gave up 8 bases; unmatched junction bases: 12. CDR1 is MGHDK, CDR2 SYGVNS, per germline. There are 16 residues in the CDR3. Here the CDR3 DNA reads TGTGCCAGCAGTCCCCCAGGGACAGGGGGACAAGGTACGCAGTATTTT. Its translation: CASSPPGTGGQGTQYF.

The J gene is TRBJ2-2, the V gene TRBV7-2; D not resolved. CDR1 is SGHTA and CDR2 is FQGNSA in the germline V gene. CDR3 length: 11 amino acids. V was clipped by 3 bases and J by 6 bases, with 2 bases between them. The CDR3 nucleotides are TGTGCCAGCAGCTTCCCCGGGGAGCTGTTTTTT. Amino acid sequence: CASSFPGELFF.

This clonotype was detected many times. This rearrangement joins TRBV20-1 to TRBJ2-7; 10 bases align to TRBD2. Germline values: CDR1 DFQATT, CDR2 SNEGSKA (reference sequence). Trimming removed 7 bases from V and 3 bases from J; junction bases left unmatched: 0. This CDR3 is built from 11 residues. CDR3 in amino acids: CSGTSGYEQYF. The CDR3 DNA sequence: TGCAGTGGGACTAGCGGCTACGAGCAGTACTTC.

This clonotype was found many times. The chain uses TRBV4-2 and TRBJ2-2, with 8 bases matching TRBD2. V shed 0 bases and J 1 base; nucleotides not matched to a gene: 4. The CDR3 has 17 residues. The germline V gene has CDR1 LGHNA and CDR2 YNFKEQ. The CDR3 nucleotides are TGTGCCAGCAGCCAAGATGTCCGGGAGGGGAACACCGGGGAGCTGTTTTTT. It yields the protein CASSQDVREGNTGELFF.

A few counts support this clonotype. The V call is TRBV7-9, the J call TRBJ1-2; 8 bases line up with TRBD1. CDR3 length: 17 amino acids. J gave up 0 bases and V 2 bases, and 8 bases lay outside the gene matches. In germline, CDR1 is SEHNR, CDR2 FQNEAQ (reference sequence). The DNA for the CDR3 is TGTGCCAGCAGCTTACCCTCCGGGACAGGTGCTAACTATGGCTACACCTTC. Protein sequence: CASSLPSGTGANYGYTF.

This clonotype was picked up many times. The chain joins TRBV10-3 to TRBJ2-5; 7 bases align to TRBD2. This CDR3 is built from 14 residues. CDR1 and CDR2 from the germline V gene are ENHRY and SYGVKD. V was clipped by 3 bases and J by 1 base; unmatched bases: 2. CDR3 region: CAISERLAQETQYF. In DNA, the CDR3 is TGTGCCATCAGTGAAAGACTAGCCCAAGAGACCCAGTACTTC.

This clonotype was seen a handful of times. The rearrangement joins TRBV6-2 or TRBV6-3 to TRBJ1-1; 8 positions agree with TRBD1. The J segment lost 4 bases and the V segment lost 0 bases, leaving 4 bases of the junction unmatched. The germline V gene has CDR1 MNHEY and CDR2 SVGEGT. This CDR3 has 15 residues. The CDR3 loop reads CASSYSGTGLTEAFF. In DNA, the CDR3 is TGTGCCAGCAGTTACTCCGGGACAGGCCTCACTGAAGCTTTCTTT.

This clonotype appeared many times. The V and J genes are TRBV7-2 and TRBJ2-7; D possibly uses TRBD1 or TRBD2 (5 bases each). V was shortened by 3 bases and J by 6 bases, with 15 bases between the two germline ends. This CDR3 comprises 14 residues. The germline gives CDR1 SGHTA, CDR2 FQGNSA. The CDR3 loop reads CASSFRDLHSEQYF. For the CDR3, the DNA is TGTGCCAGCAGCTTCCGGGACCTACACTCCGAGCAGTACTTC.

This clonotype was seen at least ten times. The CDR3: CASSRTSEQYNEQFF. CDR3 nucleotides: TGTGCCAGCAGCAGGACTAGCGAGCAATACAATGAGCAGTTCTTC. The chain combines TRBV7-6 with TRBJ2-1, with 9 bases matching TRBD2. With 5 bases clipped from V and 4 bases from J, the junction kept 6 bases outside the gene matches. Germline V CDR1 and CDR2: SGHVS, FNYEAQ. The CDR3 covers 15 residues.

This clonotype was seen ten or more times. The chain has TRBV7-3 and TRBJ1-1; D unresolved. V dropped 4 bases and J dropped 0 bases, with 15 bases sitting between them. The germline V gene encodes CDR1 SGHTA and CDR2 FQGTGA. The CDR3 is made up of 16 amino acids. The CDR3, as DNA: TGTGCCAGCAGCTCAAACGGTGGCAGAATGAACACTGAAGCTTTCTTT. It specifies CASSSNGGRMNTEAFF.

This clonotype was detected ten times or more. The J gene is TRBJ1-1, the V gene TRBV7-2, with TRBD1 identical over 7 bases. V lost 0 bases and J lost 10; bases outside the gene matches: 5. The length of the CDR3 is 13 residues. The V gene's germline CDR1 is SGHTA and CDR2 FQGNSA. CDR3 sequence: CASSLAGRTGAFF. The CDR3 DNA is TGTGCCAGCAGCTTAGCGGGTCGGACAGGAGCTTTCTTT.

This clonotype was observed at least ten times. The chain carries TRBV5-1 and TRBJ2-5, with TRBD2 as a possible D gene (5 bases). Germline CDR1 and CDR2: SGHRS and YFSETQ. This CDR3 has 14 amino acids. Trimming removed 4 bases from V and 1 base from J, with 11 bases in between. The CDR3 coding sequence is TGCGCCAGCAGCCCGTCTAGCCTCCAAGAGACCCAGTACTTC. Translated, it gives CASSPSSLQETQYF.

This clonotype was observed many times. This chain uses TRBV12-3 or TRBV12-4 with TRBJ1-3, with D unclear. V lost 5 bases and J lost 4, with 12 bases in between. The CDR3 has 14 amino acids. This chain's CDR3 is CASSPLGEGNTIYF. CDR3 DNA: TGTGCCAGCAGTCCCCTCGGGGAAGGAAACACCATATATTTT.

As for this clonotype: A much larger clone is a single base away; this may be a read error. The CDR3 nucleotides read TGTGCCAGCAATCAGGGCTGGGGCAATGAAGCTTTCTTT. Its protein product is CASNQGWGNEAFF. The chain couples TRBV6-1 to TRBJ1-1, with a possible D match to TRBD1 (5 bases). Germline lookup yields CDR1 MNHNS and CDR2 SASEGT. V lost 7 bases, J lost 7 bases, and 16 bases lay in between. The CDR3 loop spans 13 amino acids.

The chain links TRBV18 to TRBJ2-7; D is possibly TRBD1 (5 bases). The CDR3 is 14 residues long. Germline CDR1 is KGHSH and CDR2 is LQKENI. Trimming stripped 3 bases from V and 2 bases from J, with 11 bases between. CDR3 in amino acids: CASSPPRQTYEQYF. CDR3 DNA sequence: TGTGCCAGCTCACCCCCCAGACAGACCTACGAGCAGTACTTC. The complete variable domain, with remaining parts taken from reference TRBV18 and TRBJ2-7, reads NAGVMQNPRHLVRRRGQEARLRCSPMKGHSHVYWYRQLPEEGLKFMVYLQKENIIDESGMPKERFSAEFPKEGPSILRIQQVVRGDSAAYFCASSPPRQTYEQYFGPGTRLTVT.